The next 10 T cell receptor beta chains were all read from a single sample in a study of blood T cell repertoires in COVID-19. Repertoires were generated with immunoSEQ multiplex PCR, while TCRdb's copy carries only in-frame clones and drops some. The table has 130,000 to 150,000 clones, more than 70% seen once; the top ten hold roughly 2.1%. Sequences were obtained from peripheral blood. These receptors were taken from a human donor in a cohort sampled during active COVID-19.

V usage is TRBV5-1 and J usage is TRBJ1-2; 9 positions match TRBD1. There are 14 residues in the CDR3. With 4 bases clipped from V and 8 bases from J, the junction kept 9 bases outside the gene matches. CDR1 and CDR2 (germline): SGHRS, YFSETQ. For the CDR3, the DNA is TGCGCCAGCAGCCGTTTACAGGGGGCGGAGGGCTACACCTTC. This codes for CASSRLQGAEGYTF.

This clone occurred once. The chain recombines TRBV5-5 with TRBJ2-1, with 7 bases that match TRBD2. The length of the CDR3 is 14 residues. The junction had 8 bases not matched to a gene; V was cut back by 7 bases and J by 4 bases. Germline CDR1 and CDR2: SGHKS and YYEKEE (reference sequence). CDR3 loop: CASAQGTTYNEQFF. CDR3 sequence (DNA): TGTGCCAGCGCCCAAGGGACTACTTACAATGAGCAGTTCTTC.

The gene calls are TRBV11-3 and TRBJ2-1, with D perhaps TRBD2 (5 bases). CDR1 and CDR2 from the germline V gene are SGHNT and YENEEA. The length of the CDR3 is 15 residues. Trimming removed 1 base from V and 0 bases from J, with 7 bases in between. The DNA for the CDR3 is TGTGCCAGCAGCTTAGGAGGGAACTCCTACAATGAGCAGTTCTTC. Its translation is CASSLGGNSYNEQFF.

This clone occurred once. The DNA of the CDR3 is TGTGCCAGTAGTACCCCTGACAGGGGGCATTCACCCCTCCACTTT. This translates into CASSTPDRGHSPLHF. The chain couples TRBV19 to TRBJ1-6; 10 bases match TRBD1. This CDR3 region has 15 residues. Germline CDR1 LNHDA, CDR2 SQIVND (reference sequence). Unmatched junction bases numbered 5, after V lost 4 bases and J lost 8 bases.

J is TRBJ1-1 and V is TRBV6-5; maybe TRBD1 (5 bases). The CDR3 loop spans 16 amino acids. Germline loops: CDR1 MNHEY, CDR2 SVGAGI. Trimming took off 0 bases at V and 3 bases at J, with 14 bases between the two ends. The CDR3 nucleotides are TGTGCCAGCAGTTACTCCCTGGGAGGGGCTTACACTGAAGCTTTCTTT. The encoded protein is CASSYSLGGAYTEAFF.

The chain couples TRBV19 to TRBJ1-5; D perhaps matches TRBD1 (5 bases). This CDR3 is 12 amino acids long. In germline, CDR1 is LNHDA, CDR2 SQIVND (reference sequence). The germline V and J ends were trimmed by 8 bases and 6 bases, with 11 bases remaining between them. The CDR3 coding sequence is TGTGCCAGTTCAGGGAACTCTCAGCCCCAGCATTTT. Translation gives CASSGNSQPQHF.

This chain uses TRBV4-2 with TRBJ2-7, with TRBD2 as a possible D gene (6 bases). The CDR3 length is 18 residues. V was trimmed by 1 base and J by 2 bases, leaving 21 bases between them. The germline V gene has CDR1 LGHNA and CDR2 YNFKEQ. The CDR3 DNA sequence: TGTGCCAGCAGCCAAGGCCGACCGGGACTGTATCCCGCCTACGAGCAGTACTTC. Residues: CASSQGRPGLYPAYEQYF.

On this clone: It is unclear where the CDR3 begins or ends on the DNA, so no DNA is shown, and the CDR3 is as TCRdb lists it. J is TRBJ2-5 and V is TRBV7-2; the table's TRBD1 call for D was not verified on the DNA. The CDR3 is 15 amino acids in total, end residues counted. Germline V CDR1 and CDR2: SGHTA, FQGNSA. This CDR3 is CASSLVFGAGTGVYF.

This clone came up once. The chain is built from TRBV19 and TRBJ2-1; a weak D match, TRBD1 (5 bases). CDR3 size: 14 residues. CDR1 is LNHDA, CDR2 SQIVND, per germline (reference sequence). The V and J ends lost 5 bases and 5 bases respectively, with 13 bases between them. CDR3 protein: CASSLARANNEQFF. DNA of the CDR3: TGTGCCAGTAGTCTCGCCAGGGCCAACAATGAGCAGTTCTTC.

The chain combines TRBV27 with TRBJ2-1, with 9 positions matching TRBD2. Germline CDR1 reads MNHEY; CDR2 reads SMNVEV (reference sequence). V trimming: 2 bases; J trimming: 4 bases; junction bases outside the gene matches: 9. The CDR3 spans 17 residues. CDR3 protein: CASSLPLSSGKYNEQFF. Written as DNA, the CDR3 is TGTGCCAGCAGTTTACCACTTTCTAGCGGGAAATACAATGAGCAGTTCTTC.